These 24 T cell receptor beta chains were all obtained from the same sample, sequenced in a study of tumor and adjacent non-tumor tissue in lung cancer. Three rounds of nested PCR, following a modified ARM-PCR protocol, produced the TCRbeta library. TCRdb processed the multiplex PCR reads anew with MiXCR; each CDR3 protein has one entry. Here the sample spans around 100,000 distinct CDR3 sequences, approximately 60% being singletons. RNA was extracted from bulk tissue without any cell sorting. This non-tumor lung sample came from over 3 cm beyond the tumor edge. The sample was distant non-tumor lung tissue. The source of these receptors is a man in his thirties or forties with non-small cell lung cancer.

About this clonotype itself: One end of the junction fails to match germline, which may point to a read error. CDR3 residues: CSVELTGAETQYF. The CDR3 DNA reads as TGCAGCGTTGAACTGACAGGGGCGGAGACCCAGTACTTT. The chain links TRBV29-1 to TRBJ2-5; 8 positions agree with TRBD1. The CDR3 length is 13 residues. Germline V gives CDR1 SQVTM, CDR2 ANQGSEA.

This clonotype was counted a few times. This chain uses TRBV20-1 with TRBJ2-1; weak D call: TRBD1 (5 bases). Trimming stripped 2 bases from V and 8 bases from J, with 22 bases between. The length of the CDR3 is 16 residues. In germline, CDR1 is DFQATT, CDR2 SNEGSKA (reference sequence). The CDR3 loop is CSARPQVGSGIHEQFF. The CDR3 DNA sequence: TGCAGTGCTAGACCCCAGGTCGGGTCAGGGATCCATGAGCAGTTCTTC.

Regarding this clonotype: This may arise from a read error, as a much more abundant clone is one base away. J is TRBJ1-5 and V is TRBV5-4; D is unresolved. The length of the CDR3 is 15 residues. Germline CDR1 reads SGHNT; CDR2 reads YYREEE (reference sequence). CDR3 DNA: TGTGCCAACAGCTTGGATGCCAGGTCAGATCAGCCCCAGCATTTT. Protein sequence: CANSLDARSDQPQHF.

Concerning this clonotype itself: The junction does not match germline at one end; this may be a read error. The rearrangement uses TRBV9 and TRBJ2-7; D possibly corresponds to TRBD1 (6 bases). CDR1 is SGDLS and CDR2 is YYNGEE in the germline V gene. The CDR3 length is 15 residues. CDR3 residues: CASNVAPGDFYEQYF. DNA for the CDR3: TGTGCCAGCAACGTAGCGCCAGGGGATTTCTACGAGCAGTACTTC.

This chain uses TRBV20-1 with TRBJ2-7; tentative D call: TRBD2 (5 bases). This CDR3 has 13 residues. The V end lost 7 bases, the J end lost 7 bases, and 20 bases lay between the germline ends. Per germline, CDR1 DFQATT and CDR2 SNEGSKA (reference sequence). The CDR3 region has the DNA TGCAGTGGGAGTCTAAAGGGAGCAAGGGAGCAGTACTTC. This encodes CSGSLKGAREQYF.

Details on this clonotype: This CDR3 is missing its conserved last phenylalanine or tryptophan, likely due to a read error. This chain links TRBV5-1 with TRBJ1-2; D is undetermined. CDR1 is SGHRS, CDR2 YFSETQ, per germline. The CDR3 has 13 residues. V was shortened by 0 bases and J by 7 bases, with 10 bases between the two germline ends. The chain's CDR3 is CASSLVMDAGYTI. The CDR3, as DNA: TGCGCCAGCAGCTTGGTCATGGACGCTGGCTACACCATC.

Worth noting for this clonotype: An end of the junction differs from the germline gene, which may be a read error. The chain links TRBV5-6 to TRBJ2-3; D uncertain. Germline CDR1 is SGHDT and CDR2 is YYEEEE. The CDR3 runs 15 residues. The chain's CDR3 is CVSSPRTASTDTQYF. In DNA, the CDR3 is TGTGTCAGCAGCCCCCGGACGGCTAGCACAGATACGCAGTATTTT.

A note on this clonotype: Given the absence of the conserved phenylalanine or tryptophan at the CDR3 end, a read error is likely. CDR3 protein: CASSLRVGLAGAYNEQFS. CDR3 coding DNA: TGTGCCAGCAGCTTACGGGTCGGGTTAGCGGGGGCCTACAATGAGCAGTTCTCC. The V call is TRBV11-2, the J call TRBJ2-1; the match to TRBD2 covers 9 bases. The CDR3 is made up of 18 amino acids. Germline-derived CDR1 and CDR2 are SGHAT and FQNNGV. Trimming removed 2 bases from V and 2 bases from J; junction bases left unmatched: 10.

This clonotype was detected a few times. An end of the junction differs from the germline gene, which may be a read error. The rearrangement joins TRBV6-2 or TRBV6-3 to TRBJ2-1, with D perhaps matching TRBD1 or TRBD2 (6 bases each). Germline CDR1 is MNHEY and CDR2 is SVGEGT. There are 20 residues in the CDR3. The CDR3 DNA reads TGTGCCGGCAGTTATTCGGCGGGACATGGCTACCTAAGCTCCTACAATGAGCAGTTCTTC. This sequence encodes CAGSYSAGHGYLSSYNEQFF.

Notes on this clonotype: At one end, the junction sequence differs from germline, possibly due to a read error. The chain combines TRBV29-1 with TRBJ1-2; D is perhaps TRBD1 (5 bases). The V gene's germline CDR1 is SQVTM and CDR2 ANQGSEA. The CDR3 is 13 residues long. The CDR3 nucleotides are TGCAGCGAGGGGTCGGATACGGACTATGGCTACACCTTT. This codes for CSEGSDTDYGYTF.

Comments on this clonotype: At one end, the junction sequence differs from germline, possibly due to a read error. The genes are TRBV20-1 and TRBJ2-2; D is possibly TRBD2 (5 bases). The CDR3 is made up of 14 amino acids. Germline V gene lookup returns CDR1 DFQATT and CDR2 SNEGSKA (reference sequence). Written as DNA, the CDR3 is TGCAGTGCTAGAGGGATTAGCGACACCTGGGAGCTGTTTTTT. Residues: CSARGISDTWELFF.

The rearrangement uses TRBV20-1 and TRBJ2-5; D is possibly TRBD2 (5 bases). Germline-derived CDR1 and CDR2 are DFQATT and SNEGSKA (reference sequence). CDR3 length equals 13 residues. CDR3 protein: CDARAQSSDTQYF. The CDR3 coding sequence is TGCGATGCTAGAGCGCAGAGTAGCGATACCCAGTACTTC.

This clonotype was seen only a few times. This may stem from a read error, because a much larger clone lies one nucleotide away. This CDR3 reads CASTFTGGEGALF. CDR3 nucleotides: TGTGCCAGCACCTTCACAGGGGGCGAGGGCGCTCTCTTT. The V gene is TRBV12-3 or TRBV12-4, the J gene TRBJ1-1; 9 nucleotides match TRBD1. The CDR3 is 13 residues long.

This clonotype was detected a few times. This could be a read error, since a much larger clone is one nucleotide away. The rearrangement uses TRBV20-1 and TRBJ2-1; 10 bases match TRBD2. J lost 1 base, V lost 4 bases, and 10 bases had no gene match. Germline assignment: CDR1 DFQATT and CDR2 SNEGSKA (reference sequence). The CDR3 has 17 amino acids. CDR3 amino acids: CSANDLAGEGSYNEQFF. CDR3 sequence (DNA): TGCAGTGCTAATGACCTAGCGGGGGAGGGGTCCTACAATGAGCAGTTCTTC.

The rearrangement links TRBV6-5 to TRBJ1-1; D might be TRBD1 (5 bases). Germline V CDR1 and CDR2: MNHEY, SVGAGI. The CDR3 loop spans 13 amino acids. Trimming took off 5 bases at V and 6 bases at J, with 13 bases between the two ends. The CDR3 DNA follows: TGTGCCAGCAGTGATCCCAGGGCGGCTGAAGCTTTCTTT. Its protein is CASSDPRAAEAFF.

V is TRBV24-1 and J is TRBJ2-2; 7 bases agree with TRBD1. This CDR3 comprises 14 residues. The V gene's germline CDR1 is KGHDR and CDR2 SFDVKD. Trimming at V came to 7 bases and at J to 6 bases, leaving 7 bases not matched to a gene. CDR3 bases: TGTGCCACCAGCGATGACAGGGACGCCGGGGAGCTGTTTTTT. Its protein is CATSDDRDAGELFF.

J is TRBJ2-1 and V is TRBV30; possible D gene TRBD2, 5 bases. The germline V gene has CDR1 GTSNPN and CDR2 SVGIG (reference sequence). The CDR3 length is 13 residues. V was clipped by 2 bases and J by 12 bases, with 17 bases between them. CDR3 nucleotide sequence: TGTGCCTGGAGTATCGAACAAGGTGCGGGGCAGTTCTTC. This gives the protein CAWSIEQGAGQFF.

This chain joins TRBV7-2 and TRBJ1-2; TRBD1 might be the D (5 bases). With 4 bases removed from V and 4 bases from J, the gap between germline ends came to 10 bases. CDR3 length: 13 amino acids. CDR1 and CDR2 (germline): SGHTA, FQGNSA. This CDR3 reads CASSWGGLYGYTF. Written as DNA, the CDR3 is TGTGCCAGCAGCTGGGGCGGACTCTATGGCTACACCTTC.

This chain links TRBV29-1 with TRBJ2-2; the D gene could be TRBD1 or TRBD2 (6 bases each). The V end was cut by 5 bases, the J end by 7 bases, with 14 bases between. Germline-derived CDR1 and CDR2 are SQVTM and ANQGSEA. The CDR3 runs 13 residues. The CDR3 coding sequence is TGCAGCGTTCTGGGGGGCCTTATCGGGGAGCTGTTTTTT. Translating gives CSVLGGLIGELFF.

This clonotype was recorded only once. One junction end disagrees with the germline gene, perhaps due to a read error. The chain is built from TRBV6-2 or TRBV6-3 and TRBJ2-7; perhaps TRBD2 as D (7 bases). Germline assignment: CDR1 MNHEY and CDR2 SVGEGT. The CDR3 contains 14 residues. CDR3: CVSRRGGAVDEQYF. The CDR3 coding sequence is TGTGTCAGCAGGAGAGGGGGGGCCGTGGACGAGCAGTACTTC.

In DNA form, the CDR3 reads TGTGCCAGCTCACCGACGTCCACCACAGATACGCAGTATTTT. Translation gives CASSPTSTTDTQYF. The V gene is TRBV18, the J gene TRBJ2-3; no definite D call. The CDR3 covers 14 residues. The germline CDR1 and CDR2 sequences are KGHSH and LQKENI. V was trimmed by 3 bases and J by 2 bases, leaving 9 bases between them.

For this clonotype: Given the absence of the conserved phenylalanine or tryptophan at the CDR3 end, a read error is likely. The CDR3 here is CASNYGGSYNEQFI. The CDR3 coding sequence is TGCGCCAGCAACTATGGAGGCTCCTACAATGAGCAGTTCATC. The chain couples TRBV5-1 to TRBJ2-1, with a tentative D call TRBD2 (5 bases). The germline CDR1 and CDR2 sequences are SGHRS and YFSETQ. V lost 6 bases to trimming and J lost 0 bases, with 10 bases between them. CDR3 length: 14 amino acids.

The chain combines TRBV11-2 with TRBJ2-5; D ambiguous. Trimming removed 1 base from V and 3 bases from J, with 9 bases in between. The CDR3 is 14 amino acids. Germline CDR1 reads SGHAT; CDR2 reads FQNNGV. This chain's CDR3 is CASSLGGIKETQYF. As DNA, the CDR3 is TGTGCCAGCAGCTTAGGCGGCATTAAAGAGACCCAGTACTTC.

The chain couples TRBV11-2 to TRBJ2-1, with D perhaps TRBD1 (6 bases). This CDR3 spans 13 amino acids. The V gene lost 6 bases and the J gene lost 7 bases, with 13 bases spanning the gap. Germline loops: CDR1 SGHAT, CDR2 FQNNGV. CDR3 residues: CASSKQGDNEQFF. The CDR3 nucleotides are TGTGCCAGCAGTAAACAGGGAGATAATGAGCAGTTCTTC.